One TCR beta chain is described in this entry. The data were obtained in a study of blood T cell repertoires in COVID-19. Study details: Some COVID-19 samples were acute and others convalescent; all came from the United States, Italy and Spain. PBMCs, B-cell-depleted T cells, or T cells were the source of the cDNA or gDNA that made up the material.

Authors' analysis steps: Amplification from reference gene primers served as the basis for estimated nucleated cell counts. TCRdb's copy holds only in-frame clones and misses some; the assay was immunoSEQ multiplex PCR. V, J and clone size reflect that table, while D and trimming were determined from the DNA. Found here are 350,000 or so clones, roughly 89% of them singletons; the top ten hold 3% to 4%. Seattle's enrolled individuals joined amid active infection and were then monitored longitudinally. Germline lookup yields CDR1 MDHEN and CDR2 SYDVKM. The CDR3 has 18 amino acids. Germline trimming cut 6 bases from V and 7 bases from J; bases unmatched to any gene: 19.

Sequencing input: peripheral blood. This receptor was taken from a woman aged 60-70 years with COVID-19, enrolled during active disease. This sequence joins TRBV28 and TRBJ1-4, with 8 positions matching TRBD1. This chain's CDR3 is CASSPLYLDREGSEKLFF. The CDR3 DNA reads TGTGCCAGCAGCCCTCTCTACTTGGACAGGGAGGGTAGTGAAAAACTGTTTTTT.